This T cell receptor beta chain was identified during a study of blood T cell repertoires in COVID-19 (dated by TCRdb to 2018 to 2021). Some background on the complete study: Collaborator samples came from the United States, Italy and Spain and covered acute and convalescent phases of COVID-19. The prospective study material was composed of cDNA or gDNA derived from T cells, B-cell-depleted T cells, or PBMCs. The dataset comprised deeply sampled blood TCRbeta repertoires from subjects exposed to, actively infected with, or recovered from COVID-19. The repertoires were released in a freely available public database meant as a resource for research on the immune response to SARS-CoV-2. The samples were drawn from the first 160 participants of the ongoing ImmuneRACE study and from more than 1,000 subjects provided by 6 global collaborators. Nearly every sample came with metadata listing a de-identified subject ID, COVID-19 status, age in years and sex. Where available, HLA class I and class II types were obtained from metadata supplied by the sample provider rather than from assay-based typing. The research as a whole found: The amount of clinical and demographic metadata varied by source and participant and was provided uncurated.

Including cysteine and phenylalanine, the CDR3 has 15 amino acids. Only the CDR3 portion is preserved as DNA: 45 bases, with reading frame beginning at the first base. A distance of 10 bases separates the germline ends of V and J, which lose 0 bases and 5 bases respectively. CDR1 and CDR2 are read off the germline V gene as MGHDK and SYGVNS. TCRbeta CDR3 regions were amplified from genomic DNA by means of the immunoSEQ Assay, a bias-controlled multiplex PCR. Turning to the authors' computational methods: Within the assay, amplification of reference gene primers was used to estimate how many nucleated cells each sample contained. To quantify the absolute abundance of each unique TCRbeta CDR3 rearrangement, sequence reads were collapsed and filtered. For each sample, productive Simpson clonality was calculated by taking the square root of Simpson's diversity index across productive rearrangements. Held by TCRdb, this immuneACCESS table contains in-frame sequences only and omits some clones. Under half of the omission traces to an unresolved V gene where checked; the cause of the rest is unknown. V, J and clone size are taken as reported in that table, and D and trimming were inferred from the DNA itself. This sample gives some 200,000 clones in total; roughly 86% of them show up just once. Jointly, the top ten make up roughly 7.6% of the sample.

Whole blood was collected in K2EDTA tubes by collaborating institutions according to the institutions' own protocols. For TCRbeta analysis, collaborator samples were shipped as frozen whole blood, as isolated PBMCs, or as DNA extracted from either sample type. As concerns this clone: The antigen this receptor binds is unknown. The sample holds no much larger clone one base away, and base qualities are not on file.

The chain is made from TRBV25-1 and TRBJ2-2, and possibly TRBD2, on 6 matching bases. The material sequenced was peripheral blood. The sequence came from a woman in her fifties or sixties with active or convalescent COVID-19. The CDR3 reads CASSEYPGVTGELFF. The DNA sequence is given as TGTGCCAGCAGTGAATACCCGGGGGTGACCGGGGAGCTGTTTTTT. Where the CDR3 stops, the reference TRBV25-1 and TRBJ2-2 genes take over; the full variable domain is EADIYQTPRYLVIGTGKKITLECSQTMGHDKMYWYQQDPGMELHLIHYSYGVNSTEKGDLSSESTVSRIRTEHFPLTLESARPSHTSQYLCASSEYPGVTGELFFGEGSRLTVL.